Each of the 15 T cell receptor beta chains below was sequenced from the same sample in a study of shared clonotypes between healthy human individuals. Only in-frame clones appear in the TCRdb table, and some are missing; sequencing was by immunoSEQ multiplex PCR. This sample has about 490,000 clones, with approximately 80% found just once. The source material was PBMCs. The receptors here all came from a woman between 35 and 50 years old in good health. Some clones in this sample may be carry-over from other donors' samples.

The chain carries TRBV5-1 and TRBJ2-2; D ambiguous. Per the germline V gene, CDR1 is SGHRS and CDR2 is YFSETQ. With 4 bases removed from V and 4 bases from J, the gap between germline ends came to 8 bases. CDR3 size: 13 residues. CDR3: CASSPGTTGELFF. The CDR3 DNA follows: TGCGCCAGCAGCCCCGGCACCACCGGGGAGCTGTTTTTT.

The rearrangement joins TRBV5-5 to TRBJ1-4, with TRBD1 matching 9 bases. The junction had 7 bases not matched to a gene; V was cut back by 4 bases and J by 6 bases. Germline CDR1 is SGHKS and CDR2 is YYEKEE (reference sequence). The CDR3 sequence is 15 residues long. The CDR3 loop is CASSLQTGGDEKLFF. CDR3 DNA: TGTGCCAGCAGCCTTCAGACAGGGGGAGATGAAAAACTGTTTTTT.

The chain uses TRBV5-4 and TRBJ2-3; 7 nucleotides line up with TRBD2. This CDR3 is 16 amino acids long. CDR1 is SGHNT and CDR2 is YYREEE in the germline V gene (reference sequence). With V trimmed by 3 bases and J by 0 bases, 7 bases remained unmatched. The CDR3: CASSSPVSGSTDTQYF. The DNA of the CDR3 is TGTGCCAGCAGCTCGCCGGTTAGCGGGAGCACAGATACGCAGTATTTT.

This clone was detected only once. This chain uses TRBV6-6 with TRBJ2-7; perhaps D is TRBD1 or TRBD2 (5 bases each). The CDR3 has 12 amino acids. V was clipped by 6 bases and J by 6 bases, with 12 bases between them. Germline lookup yields CDR1 MNHNY and CDR2 SVGAGI (reference sequence). CDR3 DNA: TGTGCCAGCAGCCCGGCGAGGGGCGAGCAGTACTTC. This translates into CASSPARGEQYF.

A few counts support this clone. The chain carries TRBV2 and TRBJ2-3; 11 positions agree with TRBD1. V was pared by 4 bases and J by 4 bases, with 4 bases of the junction left unmatched. This CDR3 comprises 15 residues. Per the germline V gene, CDR1 is SNHLY and CDR2 is FYNNEI. The CDR3 region is CASSVRDRGADTQYF. In nucleotides, the CDR3 is TGTGCCAGCAGTGTCCGGGACAGGGGGGCAGATACGCAGTATTTT.

The chain is built from TRBV7-2 and TRBJ1-3; 9 positions agree with TRBD1. The CDR3 is made up of 17 amino acids. J was trimmed by 0 bases and V by 1 base; bases with no gene match: 4. From germline, CDR1 is SGHTA and CDR2 FQGNSA. DNA for the CDR3: TGTGCCAGCAGCTTAGTCGGGGGACAGGGCTCTGGAAACACCATATATTTT. It yields the protein CASSLVGGQGSGNTIYF.

V gene TRBV18 combines with J gene TRBJ1-1; 8 bases line up with TRBD1. Per the germline V gene, CDR1 is KGHSH and CDR2 is LQKENI. This CDR3 spans 15 amino acids. With 6 bases clipped from V and 6 bases from J, the junction kept 12 bases outside the gene matches. The CDR3 reads CASSSGQGWSPEAFF. In DNA, the CDR3 is TGTGCCAGCTCGTCCGGACAGGGATGGTCCCCTGAAGCTTTCTTT.

J is TRBJ2-2 and V is TRBV7-2; D is undetermined. The CDR3 runs to 14 residues. The V end was cut by 2 bases, the J end by 2 bases, with 6 bases between. In germline, CDR1 is SGHTA, CDR2 FQGNSA. The CDR3 loop reads CASSLNINTGELFF. Written as DNA, the CDR3 is TGTGCCAGCAGCTTAAACATCAACACCGGGGAGCTGTTTTTT.

This chain uses TRBV27 with TRBJ2-7; a weak D match, TRBD1 (5 bases). V lost 3 bases, J lost 1 base, and 7 bases lay in between. The CDR3 length is 13 residues. The germline V gene has CDR1 MNHEY and CDR2 SMNVEV (reference sequence). Written as DNA, the CDR3 is TGTGCCAGCAGTTTCGGACATTCCTACGAGCAGTACTTC. It encodes CASSFGHSYEQYF.

This chain uses TRBV10-3 with TRBJ2-5, with D tentatively TRBD1 (6 bases). This CDR3 has 15 amino acids. V was pared by 0 bases and J by 6 bases, with 14 bases between. Germline lookup yields CDR1 ENHRY and CDR2 SYGVKD. The CDR3 bases are TGTGCCATCAGTGAGTCGCAGGGGCTTAGGAAGACCCAGTACTTC. Amino acids: CAISESQGLRKTQYF.

This rearrangement joins TRBV18 to TRBJ2-7, with D maybe TRBD1 (7 bases). The CDR3 length is 14 residues. V lost 2 bases to trimming and J lost 2 bases, with 10 bases between them. The germline V gene has CDR1 KGHSH and CDR2 LQKENI. The CDR3 region has the DNA TGTGCCAGCTCACCAGGGGGGACAGCCTACGAGCAGTACTTC. It specifies CASSPGGTAYEQYF.

The chain uses TRBV15 and TRBJ1-2; no firm D call. CDR1 is LNHNV and CDR2 is YYDKDF in the germline V gene (reference sequence). V was cut by 0 bases and J by 7 bases, with 9 bases left in between. The CDR3 covers 13 residues. The CDR3 DNA reads as TGTGCCACCAGCAGAGATCTTCGGTTTGGCTACACCTTC. It is translated as CATSRDLRFGYTF.

The CDR3 nucleotides are TGTGCCAGCAGCTTCATCGGGAGCTACGAGCAGTACTTC. Translating it yields CASSFIGSYEQYF. This chain joins TRBV7-2 and TRBJ2-7, with D possibly matching TRBD2 (6 bases). Germline CDR1 and CDR2: SGHTA and FQGNSA. CDR3 length equals 13 residues. V gave up 3 bases and J gave up 3 bases, with 9 bases separating them.

The chain has TRBV6-5 and TRBJ2-7, with D tentatively TRBD1 (5 bases). Germline assignment: CDR1 MNHEY and CDR2 SVGAGI. CDR3 length: 14 residues. Trimming left V 6 bases short and J 2 bases short, with 14 bases between. CDR3 region: CASRDTSSPYEQYF. The CDR3 nucleotides are TGTGCCAGCAGGGACACTTCGTCTCCCTACGAGCAGTACTTC.

The chain recombines TRBV7-2 with TRBJ2-2; 9 bases are a match to TRBD2. The CDR3 extends over 15 amino acids. CDR1 is SGHTA, CDR2 FQGNSA, per germline. Trimming removed 6 bases from V and 3 bases from J; junction bases left unmatched: 5. CDR3 residues: CASSAGTSYTGELFF. CDR3 nucleotide sequence: TGTGCCAGCAGTGCCGGGACTAGCTACACCGGGGAGCTGTTTTTT.